The 25 T cell receptor beta chains below come from one sample, sequenced in a study of patients and donors after allogeneic stem cell transplantation. TCRdb re-called the RT-PCR reads through MiXCR, storing one row per CDR3 protein. This sample has about 57,000 distinct CDR3 sequences, with about an eighth found just once. The specimen sequenced was blood, either unsorted or a sorted T cell fraction (not recorded which). These TCRs come from a human donor who was either an allogeneic HSCT recipient or a stem cell or donor lymphocyte infusion donor (not recorded which). It is not recorded whose cells these are; they may come from a transplant donor.

This clonotype showed up many times. The V call is TRBV24-1, the J call TRBJ2-3; 9 nucleotides line up with TRBD2. CDR1 is KGHDR and CDR2 is SFDVKD in the germline V gene. The CDR3 spans 18 residues. Trimming removed 1 base from V and 4 bases from J; junction bases left unmatched: 11. CDR3 residues: CATSDLGEEREEADTQYF. The DNA for the CDR3 is TGTGCCACCAGTGATTTAGGGGAGGAGCGGGAGGAGGCAGATACGCAGTATTTT.

The rearrangement links TRBV20-1 to TRBJ2-1, with D hard to call. This CDR3 comprises 14 residues. Trimming left V 1 base short and J 4 bases short, with 11 bases between. In germline, CDR1 is DFQATT, CDR2 SNEGSKA (reference sequence). CDR3 in amino acids: CSARGPQVYNEQFF. The CDR3, as DNA: TGCAGTGCTAGAGGGCCCCAGGTGTACAATGAGCAGTTCTTC.

This clonotype was counted many times. The chain carries TRBV5-1 and TRBJ1-1; D not resolved. Germline V gene data show CDR1 as SGHRS and CDR2 as YFSETQ. V was cut by 0 bases and J by 7 bases, with 7 bases left in between. The CDR3 sequence is 12 residues long. CDR3: CASSLDLDEAFF. CDR3 nucleotides: TGCGCCAGCAGCTTGGATCTAGATGAAGCTTTCTTT.

The V gene is TRBV6-1, the J gene TRBJ2-1, with a tentative D call TRBD2 (6 bases). This CDR3 is built from 15 residues. Trimming pared 8 bases from V and 6 bases from J, leaving 20 bases between. CDR1 is MNHNS and CDR2 is SASEGT in the germline V gene. The CDR3 loop is CASRGLRGTGNEQFF. The CDR3 DNA follows: TGTGCCAGCCGGGGTCTCCGCGGGACGGGCAATGAGCAGTTCTTC.

The chain employs TRBV4-1 and TRBJ2-7; the match to TRBD2 covers 8 bases. The CDR3 consists of 16 residues. J was trimmed by 7 bases and V by 3 bases; bases with no gene match: 14. Germline-derived CDR1 and CDR2 are MGHRA and YSYEKL. The CDR3 sequence: CASSHGAREGPREQYF. The CDR3 DNA follows: TGCGCCAGCAGCCATGGAGCCCGGGAGGGCCCGAGGGAGCAGTACTTC.

This clonotype was seen a handful of times. This rearrangement joins TRBV6-5 to TRBJ2-2; the match to TRBD1 covers 7 bases. CDR1 and CDR2 from the germline V gene are MNHEY and SVGAGI. The length of the CDR3 is 18 residues. The junction had 12 bases not matched to a gene; V was cut back by 0 bases and J by 5 bases. CDR3 bases: TGTGCCAGCAGTTACTCGAAGGGACAGACCTTCAAAACCGGGGAGCTGTTTTTT. As protein: CASSYSKGQTFKTGELFF.

Ten or more counts support this clonotype. The rearrangement links TRBV3-1 to TRBJ2-1; D is possibly TRBD1 or TRBD2 (6 bases each). The germline V and J ends were trimmed by 1 base and 8 bases, with 15 bases remaining between them. The CDR3 covers 15 residues. Looked up from germline, CDR1 is LGHDT and CDR2 is YNNKEL (reference sequence). CDR3 coding DNA: TGTGCCAGCAGCCAAGTCGGGGGCTCGGTAGATGAGCAGTTCTTC. Amino acids: CASSQVGGSVDEQFF.

This clonotype has only a few counts. The rearrangement joins TRBV6-5 to TRBJ2-4; D uncertain. The ends were cut back, 10 bases at V and 8 bases at J, with 24 bases in the middle. CDR1 is MNHEY and CDR2 is SVGAGI in the germline V gene. This CDR3 has 15 amino acids. CDR3 sequence: CATSPSYTLGYIQYF. Written as DNA, the CDR3 is TGTGCCACCTCGCCCTCGTACACCCTAGGATACATTCAGTACTTC.

This clonotype was counted between two and nine times. The rearrangement joins TRBV7-8 to TRBJ2-1, with D hard to call. Germline V gene data show CDR1 as SGHVS and CDR2 as FQNEAQ. The CDR3 length is 17 residues. Deletions cut 5 bases from V and 0 bases from J, with 17 bases between. The CDR3 here is CASSLPTVPTSYNEQFF. The CDR3 nucleotides are TGTGCCAGCAGCCTACCGACCGTACCAACCTCCTACAATGAGCAGTTCTTC.

There are many counts of this clonotype. The chain carries TRBV12-3 or TRBV12-4 and TRBJ1-3, with D unresolved. The CDR3 contains 15 residues. V lost 6 bases to trimming and J lost 1 base, with 13 bases between them. In DNA form, the CDR3 reads TGTGCCAGCAGCGAGGACCGCGCTTCTGGAAACACCATATATTTT. This translates into CASSEDRASGNTIYF.

The rearrangement joins TRBV11-2 to TRBJ2-5; 7 nucleotides line up with TRBD2. The trim removed 0 bases at V and 5 bases at J, leaving 6 bases unmatched. The germline gives CDR1 SGHAT, CDR2 FQNNGV. The CDR3 length is 15 residues. CDR3 amino acids: CASSLDAGEGETQYF. The DNA for the CDR3 is TGTGCCAGCAGCTTAGATGCGGGAGAGGGGGAGACCCAGTACTTC.

This clonotype came up a few times. This chain joins TRBV7-9 and TRBJ1-1; D ambiguous. CDR1 and CDR2 from the germline V gene are SEHNR and FQNEAQ (reference sequence). CDR3 size: 15 residues. Trimming cost V 1 base and J 5 bases, with 14 bases left between them. Here the CDR3 reads CASSLGPGSGTEAFF. Here the CDR3 DNA reads TGTGCCAGCAGCTTAGGACCGGGGAGTGGGACTGAAGCTTTCTTT.

This clonotype was detected a few times. The chain is built from TRBV13 and TRBJ2-3; the D is unclear. The germline gives CDR1 PRHDT, CDR2 FYEKMQ (reference sequence). The CDR3 contains 14 residues. V was pared by 9 bases and J by 4 bases, with 17 bases between. The CDR3 DNA reads TGTGCCAGTAAACGGCCTACGAAATCAGATACGCAGTATTTT. This translates into CASKRPTKSDTQYF.

The chain uses TRBV13 and TRBJ2-7; 8 nucleotides match TRBD1. V lost 5 bases, J lost 2 bases, and 2 bases stayed unmatched. This CDR3 is built from 13 residues. Per germline, CDR1 PRHDT and CDR2 FYEKMQ (reference sequence). The CDR3, as DNA: TGTGCCAGCAGCCCACAGGGGGCCTACGAGCAGTACTTC. Translated: CASSPQGAYEQYF.

This clonotype has a count of ten or more. The J gene is TRBJ1-2, the V gene TRBV10-3, with D unresolved. V was clipped by 4 bases and J by 2 bases, with 11 bases between them. CDR3 length: 14 amino acids. Germline assignment: CDR1 ENHRY and CDR2 SYGVKD. CDR3 region: CAISAKAVNYGYTF. Written as DNA, the CDR3 is TGTGCCATCAGTGCTAAGGCAGTCAACTATGGCTACACCTTC.

V usage is TRBV20-1 and J usage is TRBJ2-7; D perhaps matches TRBD2 (6 bases). The germline gives CDR1 DFQATT, CDR2 SNEGSKA (reference sequence). The germline V and J ends were trimmed by 6 bases and 6 bases, with 18 bases remaining between them. The CDR3 consists of 13 residues. The DNA for the CDR3 is TGCAGTGCAAGACCGGGACTGGCCGGCGAGCAGTACTTC. It encodes CSARPGLAGEQYF.

The rearrangement joins TRBV5-1 to TRBJ1-5; D is unclear. The V end lost 3 bases, the J end lost 0 bases, and 7 bases lay between the germline ends. The CDR3 extends over 14 amino acids. In germline, CDR1 is SGHRS, CDR2 YFSETQ. CDR3 DNA: TGCGCCAGCAGCTGGGTGCATAGCAATCAGCCCCAGCATTTT. Amino acids: CASSWVHSNQPQHF.

The J gene is TRBJ2-7, the V gene TRBV25-1, with 9 bases identical to TRBD2. This CDR3 is 16 amino acids long. Germline values: CDR1 MGHDK, CDR2 SYGVNS. V lost 3 bases to trimming and J lost 0 bases; unmatched junction nucleotides: 6. The CDR3 loop is CASSEASGNSSYEQYF. As DNA, the CDR3 is TGTGCCAGCAGTGAGGCTAGCGGGAATAGCTCCTACGAGCAGTACTTC.

This clonotype was seen ten or more times. This chain uses TRBV7-2 with TRBJ2-1; D assignment may be TRBD1 or TRBD2 (5 bases each). The CDR3 has 15 residues. The V gene's germline CDR1 is SGHTA and CDR2 FQGNSA. V lost 4 bases, J lost 8 bases, and 18 bases lay in between. The CDR3 coding sequence is TGTGCCAGCAGCTCCCCGGGACGCTTCAGACATGAGCAGTTCTTC. Translating gives CASSSPGRFRHEQFF.

The chain recombines TRBV3-1 with TRBJ1-1, with D maybe TRBD1 (5 bases). The CDR3 covers 18 residues. Per germline, CDR1 LGHDT and CDR2 YNNKEL (reference sequence). V lost 0 bases, J lost 3 bases, and 20 bases lay in between. The CDR3 sequence: CASSQDGTGGFGDTEAFF. CDR3 coding DNA: TGTGCCAGCAGCCAAGATGGAACAGGTGGGTTCGGGGACACTGAAGCTTTCTTT.

This clonotype has only a few counts. This chain uses TRBV25-1 with TRBJ2-7; D gene uncertain. This CDR3 is built from 13 residues. The germline V gene encodes CDR1 MGHDK and CDR2 SYGVNS. Trimming removed 9 bases at V and 9 bases at J, with 21 bases between. CDR3 loop: CASMSAENPVQYF. CDR3 bases: TGTGCCAGTATGTCCGCGGAGAACCCCGTGCAGTACTTC.

Only one count was recorded for this clonotype. One end of the junction fails to match germline, which may point to a read error. The J gene is TRBJ1-1, the V gene TRBV9; no clear D gene. The CDR3 runs 12 residues. The germline gives CDR1 SGDLS, CDR2 YYNGEE. In DNA, the CDR3 is TGTACCAGCAGCGTAGGAGGCACTGAAGCTTTCTTT. This codes for CTSSVGGTEAFF.

The chain is built from TRBV6-5 and TRBJ2-7, with 7 bases lining up with TRBD1. The CDR3 runs to 13 residues. Germline V gene sequence: CDR1 MNHEY, CDR2 SVGAGI. V gave up 6 bases and J gave up 1 base; unmatched junction bases: 3. CDR3 coding DNA: TGTGCCAGCAGCCCGGGACAGTCCTACGAGCAGTACTTC. The encoded protein is CASSPGQSYEQYF.

At least ten counts were recorded for this clonotype. The chain joins TRBV5-1 to TRBJ1-5; a weak D match, TRBD1 (5 bases). Trimming stripped 0 bases from V and 7 bases from J, with 17 bases between. CDR1 and CDR2 from the germline V gene are SGHRS and YFSETQ. The CDR3 consists of 16 residues. The CDR3 is CASSLEVRAAGQPQHF. In DNA, the CDR3 is TGCGCCAGCAGCTTGGAGGTCAGGGCGGCAGGACAGCCCCAGCATTTT. Full variable domain (remainder filled in from reference TRBV5-1 and TRBJ1-5): KAGVTQTPRYLIKTRGQQVTLSCSPISGHRSVSWYQQTPGQGLQFLFEYFSETQRNKGNFPGRFSGRQFSNSRSEMNVSTLELGDSALYLCASSLEVRAAGQPQHFGDGTRLSIL.

The chain couples TRBV6-6 to TRBJ1-1; weak D call: TRBD1 (6 bases). This CDR3 comprises 18 residues. The germline CDR1 and CDR2 sequences are MNHNY and SVGAGI (reference sequence). V lost 2 bases and J 0 bases, leaving 19 bases between the germline ends. DNA of the CDR3: TGTGCCAGCAGTTACCCTCTTCGGACAGATTCTATGAACACTGAAGCTTTCTTT. The encoded protein is CASSYPLRTDSMNTEAFF.